This T cell receptor (beta chain) was identified in a study of blood T cell repertoires in COVID-19. On the study more broadly: Some COVID-19 samples were acute and others convalescent; all came from the United States, Italy and Spain. In each case, the material was cDNA or gDNA derived from T cells, B-cell-depleted T cells, or PBMCs.

In the original processing: By means of reference gene primer amplification, nucleated cell counts were estimated. Clones were sequenced by immunoSEQ multiplex PCR, and TCRdb holds only the in-frame ones, with some missing. V, J and clone size reflect that table, while D and trimming were determined from the DNA. The sample yields some 200,000 clones, around 94% seen once. CDR3 length: 19 amino acids. Between the trimmed V and J ends, which lost 3 bases and 1 base, there was a span of 19 bases. Germline V CDR1 and CDR2: LNHDA, SQIVND (reference sequence). Seattle participants joined during active infection and were tracked over time.

The clonotype originates from a man younger than 45 with COVID-19, enrolled during active disease. The sample was peripheral blood. The genes are TRBV19 and TRBJ1-6; D remains ambiguous. CDR3 amino acids: CASSMGPGQGLSYNSPLHF. Written as DNA, the CDR3 is TGTGCCAGTAGTATGGGCCCCGGCCAAGGTCTTTCCTATAATTCACCCCTCCACTTT.